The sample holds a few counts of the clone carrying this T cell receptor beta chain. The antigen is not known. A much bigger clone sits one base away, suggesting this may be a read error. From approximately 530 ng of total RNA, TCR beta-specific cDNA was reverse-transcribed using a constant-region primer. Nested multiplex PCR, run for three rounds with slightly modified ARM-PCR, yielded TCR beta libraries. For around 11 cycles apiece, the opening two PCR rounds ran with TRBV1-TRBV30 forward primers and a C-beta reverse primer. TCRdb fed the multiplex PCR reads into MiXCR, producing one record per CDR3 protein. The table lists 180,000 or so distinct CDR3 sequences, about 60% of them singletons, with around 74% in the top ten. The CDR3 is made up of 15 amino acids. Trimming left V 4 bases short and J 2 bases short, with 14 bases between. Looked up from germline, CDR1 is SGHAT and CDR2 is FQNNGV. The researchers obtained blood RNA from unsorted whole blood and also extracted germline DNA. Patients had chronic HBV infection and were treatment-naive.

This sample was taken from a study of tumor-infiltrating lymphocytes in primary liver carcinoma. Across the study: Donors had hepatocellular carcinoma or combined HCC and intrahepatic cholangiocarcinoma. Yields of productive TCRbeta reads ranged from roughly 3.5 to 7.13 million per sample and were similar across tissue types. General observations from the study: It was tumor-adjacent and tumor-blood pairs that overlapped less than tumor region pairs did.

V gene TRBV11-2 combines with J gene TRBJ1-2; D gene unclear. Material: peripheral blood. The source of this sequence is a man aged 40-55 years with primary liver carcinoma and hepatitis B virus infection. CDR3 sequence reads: CASSSWSSRNYGYTF. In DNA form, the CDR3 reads TGTGCCAGCAGCTCTTGGAGCAGTAGGAACTATGGCTACACCTTC.